This T cell receptor beta chain emerged from a study of T cell repertoires in urothelial bladder cancer (dated by TCRdb to between 2018 and 2020). For context, the study as a whole: Of the roughly 12 resected lesions, three were clinical stage cT0, three were cTa, three were cT1, and three were cT2 or greater. Twelve resected bladder lesions, made up of urothelial carcinoma (UC+) and benign (UC-) specimens, were studied. The study compared clonality of the TCR repertoire in bladder tumors against clonality in benign bladder inflammation. A total of eleven to twelve patients who had bladder lesions and were undergoing transurethral resection were prospectively identified.

The TCR beta chain CDR3 region was sequenced with the immunoSEQ assay. Per the authors' processing: For each specimen, the T-cell fraction, clonal dominance, and maximum TCR clone frequency were calculated. In its TCRdb copy, this immuneACCESS table keeps in-frame sequences only and misses some clones. Where compared with another copy, unresolved V genes explain less than half of these, and the others have no known cause. Clone size and V and J calls were adopted from that table, with D and trimming inferred from the DNA. This sample holds 13,000 or so clones; 60% to 70% were observed only once. The ten largest clones add up to roughly 8.7% of the sample. Bladder lesion specimens were obtained at transurethral resection and were stored at -80C. DNA was isolated from bladder specimens obtained during transurethral resection. Overall study outcomes, separate from this receptor: A median tumor infiltrating lymphocyte percentage of about 1.8% was observed in carcinoma specimens, compared with around 12% in benign specimens. In carcinoma specimens, up to about 15% of infiltrating lymphocytes were accounted for by a single T-cell clone, compared with more than 1.5% in benign specimens. Urothelial carcinoma specimens had fewer T cells than benign specimens, with medians of about 5,000 and 25,000.

From the germline V gene, CDR1 is MNHNS and CDR2 is SASEGT. The CDR3 runs 14 amino acids, cysteine and phenylalanine included. This entry keeps only the CDR3 DNA: 42 bases, framed from base 1. Deletion took 3 bases off V and 5 bases off J, with a span of 12 bases between the germline ends. Comment on this clone: No antigen is known for it. No much larger clone exists at a distance of one base, and base qualities are not known.

This receptor was obtained from a human donor with urothelial carcinoma. Sequenced sample: tumor-infiltrating cells from bladder cancer. This chain is built from TRBV6-1 and TRBJ2-3, with the D gene not clear enough to name. The CDR3 region: CASSEVRAGDTQYF. In nucleotides, the sequence is TGTGCCAGCAGTGAGGTTAGGGCCGGAGATACGCAGTATTTT.